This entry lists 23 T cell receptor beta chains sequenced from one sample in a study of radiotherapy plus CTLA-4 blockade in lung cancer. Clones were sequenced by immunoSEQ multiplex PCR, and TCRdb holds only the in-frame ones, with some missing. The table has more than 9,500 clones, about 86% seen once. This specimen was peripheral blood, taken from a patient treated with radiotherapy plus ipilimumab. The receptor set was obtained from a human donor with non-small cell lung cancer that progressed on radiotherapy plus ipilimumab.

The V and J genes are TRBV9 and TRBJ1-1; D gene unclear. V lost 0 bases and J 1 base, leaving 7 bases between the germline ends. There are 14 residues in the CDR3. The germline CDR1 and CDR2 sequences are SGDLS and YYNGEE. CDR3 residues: CASSVVWGNTEAFF. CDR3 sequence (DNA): TGTGCCAGCAGCGTAGTTTGGGGGAACACTGAAGCTTTCTTT.

The CDR3 DNA follows: TGCAGCGTGGGGACAGGGAACGAGCAGTACTTC. Translated: CSVGTGNEQYF. The rearrangement links TRBV29-1 to TRBJ2-7, with TRBD1 identical over 9 bases. The CDR3 contains 11 residues. After removal of 6 bases from V and 5 bases from J, the junction contained 2 bases not matched to a gene. In germline, CDR1 is SQVTM, CDR2 ANQGSEA.

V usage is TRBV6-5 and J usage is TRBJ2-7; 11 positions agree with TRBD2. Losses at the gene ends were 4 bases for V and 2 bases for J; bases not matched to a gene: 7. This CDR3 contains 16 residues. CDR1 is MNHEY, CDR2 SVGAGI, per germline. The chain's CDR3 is CASSFFGTSGAYEQYF. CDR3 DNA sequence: TGTGCCAGCAGTTTTTTCGGGACTAGCGGAGCCTACGAGCAGTACTTC.

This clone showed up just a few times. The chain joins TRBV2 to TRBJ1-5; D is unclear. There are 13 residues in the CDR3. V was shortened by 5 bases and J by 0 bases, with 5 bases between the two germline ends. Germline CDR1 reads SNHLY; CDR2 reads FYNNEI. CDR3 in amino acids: CASSRDSNQPQHF. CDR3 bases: TGTGCCAGCAGTCGGGATAGCAATCAGCCCCAGCATTTT.

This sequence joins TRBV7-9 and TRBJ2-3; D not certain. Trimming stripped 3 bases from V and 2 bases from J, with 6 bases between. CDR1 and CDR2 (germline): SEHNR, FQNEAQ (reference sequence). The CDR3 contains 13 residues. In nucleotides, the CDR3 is TGTGCCAGCAGCTTTGAGCTCACAGATACGCAGTATTTT. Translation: CASSFELTDTQYF.

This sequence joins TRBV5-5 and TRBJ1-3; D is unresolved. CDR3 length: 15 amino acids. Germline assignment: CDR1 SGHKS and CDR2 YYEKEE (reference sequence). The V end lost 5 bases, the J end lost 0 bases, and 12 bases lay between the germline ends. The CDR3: CASSPRSSSGNTIYF. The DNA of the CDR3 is TGTGCCAGCAGTCCTAGGAGTAGCTCTGGAAACACCATATATTTT.

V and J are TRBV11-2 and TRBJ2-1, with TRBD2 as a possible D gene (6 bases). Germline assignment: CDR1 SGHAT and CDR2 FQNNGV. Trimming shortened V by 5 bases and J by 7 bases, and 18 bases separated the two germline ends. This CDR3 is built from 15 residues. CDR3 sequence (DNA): TGTGCCAGCAGCCGCTTTCGGGGGAAGAGGAATGAGCAGTTCTTC. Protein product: CASSRFRGKRNEQFF.

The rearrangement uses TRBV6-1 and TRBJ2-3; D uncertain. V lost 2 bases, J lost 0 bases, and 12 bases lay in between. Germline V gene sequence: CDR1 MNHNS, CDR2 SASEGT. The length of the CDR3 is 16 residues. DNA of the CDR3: TGTGCCAGCAGTGAAACGGCGAGCTGGAGCACAGATACGCAGTATTTT. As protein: CASSETASWSTDTQYF.

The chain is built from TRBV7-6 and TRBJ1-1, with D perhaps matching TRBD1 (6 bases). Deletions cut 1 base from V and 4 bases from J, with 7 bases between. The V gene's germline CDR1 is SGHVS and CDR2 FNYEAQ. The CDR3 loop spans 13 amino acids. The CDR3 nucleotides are TGTGCCAGCAGCTTAGGGACAGCCACTGAAGCTTTCTTT. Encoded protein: CASSLGTATEAFF. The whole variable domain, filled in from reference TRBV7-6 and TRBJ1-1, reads GAGVSQSPRYKVTKRGQDVALRCDPISGHVSLYWYRQALGQGPEFLTYFNYEAQQDKSGLPNDRFSAERPEGSISTLTIQRTEQRDSAMYRCASSLGTATEAFFGQGTRLTVV.

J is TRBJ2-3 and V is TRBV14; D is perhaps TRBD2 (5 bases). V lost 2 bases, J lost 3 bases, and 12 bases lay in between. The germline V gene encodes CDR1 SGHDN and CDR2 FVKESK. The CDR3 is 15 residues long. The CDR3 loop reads CASSQWVGSTDTQYF. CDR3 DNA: TGTGCCAGCAGCCAATGGGTGGGGAGTACAGATACGCAGTATTTT.

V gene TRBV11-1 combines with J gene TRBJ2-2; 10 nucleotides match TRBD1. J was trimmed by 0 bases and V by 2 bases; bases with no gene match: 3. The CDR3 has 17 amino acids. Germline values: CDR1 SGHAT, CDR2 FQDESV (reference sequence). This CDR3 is CASSLRTGGSNTGELFF. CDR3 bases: TGTGCCAGCAGCTTAAGGACAGGGGGGTCGAACACCGGGGAGCTGTTTTTT.

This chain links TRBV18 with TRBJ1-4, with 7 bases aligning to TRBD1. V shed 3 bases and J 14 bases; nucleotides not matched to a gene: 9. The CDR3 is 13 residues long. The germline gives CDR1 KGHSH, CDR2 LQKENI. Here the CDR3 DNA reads TGTGCCAGCTCACCTAGGGAGACAGGGTGGCTGTTTTTT. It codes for CASSPRETGWLFF.

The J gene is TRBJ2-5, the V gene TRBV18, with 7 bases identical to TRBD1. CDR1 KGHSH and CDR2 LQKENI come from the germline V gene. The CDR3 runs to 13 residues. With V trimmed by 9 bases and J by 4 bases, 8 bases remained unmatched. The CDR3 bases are TGTGCCAGTTCCACAGGGGCGGTAGAGACCCAGTACTTC. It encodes CASSTGAVETQYF.

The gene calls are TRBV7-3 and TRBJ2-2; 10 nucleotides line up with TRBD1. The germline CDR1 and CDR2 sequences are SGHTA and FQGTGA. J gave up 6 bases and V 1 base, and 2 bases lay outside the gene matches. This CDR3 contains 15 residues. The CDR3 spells CASSLKGQGAGELFF. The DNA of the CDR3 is TGTGCCAGCAGCTTAAAAGGACAGGGGGCCGGGGAGCTGTTTTTT.

As DNA, the CDR3 is TGTGCCAGTTACAGGGTCCCCTACGAGCAGTACTTC. Protein: CASYRVPYEQYF. J is TRBJ2-7 and V is TRBV6-9; TRBD1 is a possible D gene (6 bases). The CDR3 totals 12 residues. V gave up 9 bases and J gave up 2 bases, with 11 bases separating them. The V gene's germline CDR1 is MNHGY and CDR2 SVAAGI.

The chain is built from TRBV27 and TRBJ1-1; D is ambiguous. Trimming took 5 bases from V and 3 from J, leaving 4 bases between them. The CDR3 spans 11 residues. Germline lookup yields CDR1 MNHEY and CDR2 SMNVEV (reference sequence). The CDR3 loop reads CASSNYTEAFF. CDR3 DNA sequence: TGTGCCAGCAGTAATTACACTGAAGCTTTCTTT.

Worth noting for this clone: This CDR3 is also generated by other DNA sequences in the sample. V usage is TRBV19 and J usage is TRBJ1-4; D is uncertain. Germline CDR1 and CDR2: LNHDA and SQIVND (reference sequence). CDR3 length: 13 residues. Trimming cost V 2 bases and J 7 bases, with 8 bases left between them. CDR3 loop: CASSIRDPEKLFF. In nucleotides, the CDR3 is TGTGCCAGTAGTATACGGGATCCTGAAAAACTGTTTTTT.

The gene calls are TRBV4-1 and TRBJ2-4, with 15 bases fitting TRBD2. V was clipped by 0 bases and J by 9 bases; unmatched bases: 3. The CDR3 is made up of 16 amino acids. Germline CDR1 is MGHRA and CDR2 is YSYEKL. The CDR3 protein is CASSQEGTSGGLIQYF. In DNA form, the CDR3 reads TGCGCCAGCAGCCAAGAGGGGACTAGCGGGGGGCTCATTCAGTACTTC.

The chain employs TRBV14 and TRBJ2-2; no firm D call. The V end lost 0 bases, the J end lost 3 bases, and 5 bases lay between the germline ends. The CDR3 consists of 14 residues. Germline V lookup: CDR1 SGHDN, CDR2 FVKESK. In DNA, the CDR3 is TGTGCCAGCAGCCAAGATGGAGACACCGGGGAGCTGTTTTTT. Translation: CASSQDGDTGELFF.

The CDR3 loop reads CASRTTGPNTEAFF. The CDR3 nucleotides read TGTGCCAGTAGGACGACAGGACCGAACACTGAAGCTTTCTTT. V is TRBV19 and J is TRBJ1-1; perhaps TRBD1 as D (6 bases). The germline gives CDR1 LNHDA, CDR2 SQIVND (reference sequence). This CDR3 region has 14 residues. V was shortened by 6 bases and J by 1 base, with 12 bases between the two germline ends.

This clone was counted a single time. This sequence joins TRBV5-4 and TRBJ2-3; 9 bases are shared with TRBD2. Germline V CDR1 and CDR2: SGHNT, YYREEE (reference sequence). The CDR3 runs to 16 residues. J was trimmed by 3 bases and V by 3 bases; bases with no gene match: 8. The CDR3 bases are TGTGCCAGCAGCTCACCGCCGAGCGGGGGGACAGATACGCAGTATTTT. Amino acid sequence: CASSSPPSGGTDTQYF.

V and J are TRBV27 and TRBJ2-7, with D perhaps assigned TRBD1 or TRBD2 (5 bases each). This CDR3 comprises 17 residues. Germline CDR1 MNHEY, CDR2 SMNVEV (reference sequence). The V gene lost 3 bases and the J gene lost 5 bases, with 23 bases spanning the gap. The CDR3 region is CASSFPPSAGSGNEQYF. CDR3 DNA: TGTGCCAGCAGTTTCCCCCCCTCTGCAGGGAGCGGAAACGAGCAGTACTTC.

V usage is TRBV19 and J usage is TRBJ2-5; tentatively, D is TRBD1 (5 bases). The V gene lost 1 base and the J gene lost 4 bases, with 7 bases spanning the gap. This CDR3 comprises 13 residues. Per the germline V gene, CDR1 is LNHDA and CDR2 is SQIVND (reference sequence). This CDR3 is CASSIGRGETQYF. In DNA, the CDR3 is TGTGCCAGTAGTATAGGAAGGGGAGAGACCCAGTACTTC.